These T cell receptor beta chains were read from a single sample in a study of blood T cell repertoires in COVID-19. Produced via immunoSEQ multiplex PCR; TCRdb's table is partial and in-frame only. The table shows about 130,000 clones, with around 76% occurring only once. Sequenced material: peripheral blood. Receptors originate from a human donor in a cohort sampled during active COVID-19. The CDR3 runs from the conserved cysteine through the conserved F or W. The D gene is left open where the match is weak. The size entry is marked missing in some rows and otherwise reads once, few, many or a size class.

TRBV11-3,NA,TRBJ2-2,NA,TGTGCCAGCAGCCTATACAGAGACCACCGGGAGCTGTTTTTT,CASSLYRDHRELFF
TRBV28,NA,TRBJ1-2,NA,TGTGCCAGCAGGGGCGAAGTACAGGGAGGGGTTTTCCGTGGCTACACCTTC,CASRGEVQGGVFRGYTF
TRBV12-3/TRBV12-4,few,TRBJ1-1,TRBD1,TGTGCCAGCAGTTTAAGAAGGGGGCCTGCTTTCTTT,CASSLRRGPAFF
TRBV2,NA,TRBJ1-2,TRBD1,TGTGCCAGCAGTGGGAGGGACAGTCCCTATGGCTACACCTTC,CASSGRDSPYGYTF
TRBV5-8,once,TRBJ1-3,TRBD1,TGTGCCAGCAGCTACCACCGGGACAGGGGCCCCTCTGGAAACACCATATATTTT,CASSYHRDRGPSGNTIYF
TRBV5-1,NA,TRBJ2-3,NA,TGCGCCAGCAGCTCCGGGGGAACAGATACGCAGTATTTT,CASSSGGTDTQYF
TRBV28,few,TRBJ1-1,NA,TGTGCCTGTCTCCCTCAGGCTCACACTGAAGCTTTCTTT,CACLPQAHTEAFF
TRBV4-1,once,TRBJ2-7,NA,TGCGCCAGCAGCCAAGGGGAACAGGGAAACTACGAGCAGTACTTC,CASSQGEQGNYEQYF
TRBV9,NA,TRBJ2-3,TRBD2,TGTGCCAGCAGCGTAGGGGCTAGCGGGGCAGATACGCAGTATTTT,CASSVGASGADTQYF
TRBV5-6,NA,TRBJ1-1,NA,TGTGCCAGCAGCTTTACGGGAGACACTGAAGCTTTCTTT,CASSFTGDTEAFF
TRBV7-9,once,TRBJ1-1,NA,TGTGCCAGCAGCCCAAAAACTCGGGGAACTGAAGCTTTCTTT,CASSPKTRGTEAFF
TRBV2,NA,TRBJ1-2,NA,TGTGCCAGCAGCCCAAACAGGGAGAGTGGCTACACCTTC,CASSPNRESGYTF
TRBV28,NA,TRBJ1-5,NA,TGTGCCAGCGCTAGTATCAATCAGCCCCAGCATTTT,CASASINQPQHF
TRBV3-1/TRBV3-2,NA,TRBJ2-5,NA,TGTGCCAGCAGCCCCTCTCCGGGAGCGGCCTCGGGGACCCAGTACTTC,CASSPSPGAASGTQYF
TRBV12-3/TRBV12-4,NA,TRBJ2-5,NA,TGTGCCAGCAGCCTCCCCTCAGAGACCCAGTACTTC,CASSLPSETQYF
TRBV13,NA,TRBJ1-2,NA,TGTGCCAGCAGCCTAGGGACATCTGTGGCTATGGATGGCTACACCTTC,CASSLGTSVAMDGYTF
TRBV2,NA,TRBJ2-5,NA,TGTGCCAGCAGACAGGGCTCCTTAGAGACCCAGTACTTC,CASRQGSLETQYF
TRBV29-1,NA,TRBJ2-7,NA,TGCAGCGTTGGAAAGGGGGGACAGACCTACGAGCAGTACTTC,CSVGKGGQTYEQYF
TRBV18,NA,TRBJ1-1,TRBD1,TGTGCCAGCTCACTAACATGGACAGGGGAAGCGGGTGAAGCTTTCTTT,CASSLTWTGEAGEAFF
TRBV19,once,TRBJ2-2,TRBD2,TGTGCCACTCAAAAAAGCGGGGACGGGGAGCTGTTTTTT,CATQKSGDGELFF
TRBV3-1/TRBV3-2,NA,TRBJ1-6,TRBD1,TGTGCCAGCAGCCAAACCGGGACAGCAAATAATTCACCCCTCCACTTT,CASSQTGTANNSPLHF
TRBV5-5,few,TRBJ1-1,NA,TGTGCCAGCAGCTTGGCCCTCCGCCGGTACACTGAAGCTTTCTTT,CASSLALRRYTEAFF
TRBV7-9,many,TRBJ1-2,TRBD1,TGTGCCAGCAGCTTGTTGGGAGACAGGGGGAGGAATGGCTACACCTTC,CASSLLGDRGRNGYTF